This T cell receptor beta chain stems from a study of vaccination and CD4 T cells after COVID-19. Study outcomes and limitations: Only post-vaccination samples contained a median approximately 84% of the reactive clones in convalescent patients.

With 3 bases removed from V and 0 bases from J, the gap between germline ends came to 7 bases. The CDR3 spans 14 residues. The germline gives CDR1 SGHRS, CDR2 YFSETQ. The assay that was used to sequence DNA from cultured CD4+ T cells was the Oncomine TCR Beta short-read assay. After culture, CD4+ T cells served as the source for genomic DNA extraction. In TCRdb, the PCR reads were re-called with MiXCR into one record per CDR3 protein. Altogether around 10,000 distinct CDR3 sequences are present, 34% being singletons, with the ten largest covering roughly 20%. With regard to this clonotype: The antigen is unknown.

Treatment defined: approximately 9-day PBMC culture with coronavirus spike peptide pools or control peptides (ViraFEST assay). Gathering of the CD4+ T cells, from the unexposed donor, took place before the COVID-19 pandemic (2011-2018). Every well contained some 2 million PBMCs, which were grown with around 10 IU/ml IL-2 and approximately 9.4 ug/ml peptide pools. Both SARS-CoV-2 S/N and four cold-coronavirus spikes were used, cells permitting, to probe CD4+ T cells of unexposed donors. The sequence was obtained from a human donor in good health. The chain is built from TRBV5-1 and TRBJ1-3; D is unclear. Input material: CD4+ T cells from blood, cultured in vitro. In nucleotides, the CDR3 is TGCGCCAGCAGCTCTGCCGGCTCTGGAAACACCATATATTTT. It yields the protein CASSSAGSGNTIYF. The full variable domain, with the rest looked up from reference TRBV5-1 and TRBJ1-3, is KAGVTQTPRYLIKTRGQQVTLSCSPISGHRSVSWYQQTPGQGLQFLFEYFSETQRNKGNFPGRFSGRQFSNSRSEMNVSTLELGDSALYLCASSSAGSGNTIYFGEGSWLTVV.